Given below is one TCR beta chain in context. Measured with immunoSEQ multiplex PCR; TCRdb has only the in-frame clones, and not every one. The sample has 65,000 to 70,000 clones; around 89% are singletons. CDR3 length: 15 residues. The V and J ends lost 2 bases and 2 bases respectively, with 12 bases between them. From germline, CDR1 is MNHEY and CDR2 SVGAGI. The timepoints at which blood was sampled were baseline, cycle 4 day 1, and cycle 7 day 1. These data come from a study of OX40 agonist ivuxolimab in advanced cancers. About the study: Among those enrolled, mean age was about 58 years (range roughly 23 to 79) and 82.7% were male.

Sample: CD4+ or CD8+ T cells sorted from blood, taken in a trial of the OX40 agonist ivuxolimab. V and J are TRBV6-5 and TRBJ1-1, with D hard to call. The sequence derives from an adult with an advanced solid tumor such as melanoma, head and neck, liver or kidney cancer. CDR3 loop: CASSYEPFVNTEAFF. CDR3 DNA sequence: TGTGCCAGCAGTTACGAGCCATTTGTCAACACTGAAGCTTTCTTT.